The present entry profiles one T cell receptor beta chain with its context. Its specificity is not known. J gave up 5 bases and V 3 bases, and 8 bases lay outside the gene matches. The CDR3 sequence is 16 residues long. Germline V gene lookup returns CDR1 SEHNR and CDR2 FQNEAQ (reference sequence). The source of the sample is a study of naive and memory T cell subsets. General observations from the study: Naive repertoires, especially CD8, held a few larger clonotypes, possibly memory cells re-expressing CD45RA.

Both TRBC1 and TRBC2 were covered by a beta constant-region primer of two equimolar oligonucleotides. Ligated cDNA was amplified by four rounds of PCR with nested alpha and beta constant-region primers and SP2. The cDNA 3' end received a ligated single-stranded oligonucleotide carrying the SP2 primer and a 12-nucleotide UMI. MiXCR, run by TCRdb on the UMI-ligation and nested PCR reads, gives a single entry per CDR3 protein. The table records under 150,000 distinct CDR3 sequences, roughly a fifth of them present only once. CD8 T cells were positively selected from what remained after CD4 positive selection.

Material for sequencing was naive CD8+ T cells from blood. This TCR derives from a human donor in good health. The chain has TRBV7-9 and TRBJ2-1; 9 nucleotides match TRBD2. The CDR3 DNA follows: TGTGCCAGCAGCTTCCTTATCCAGCGGGGGGACAATGAGCAGTTCTTC. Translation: CASSFLIQRGDNEQFF.